This TCR beta chain came from a study of early T cells in non-severe SARS-CoV-2 infection (dated by TCRdb to about 2021). The study in broad terms: Because TCR sequencing relied on bulk RNA taken from unsorted whole blood, pairing of alpha and beta chains was not possible. Here is what the overall study found, with its caveats: VDJdb matching was skewed toward anti-spike CD8 responses and likely underestimated virus-specific expansions, missing private and CD4 specificities.

A case-control design nested within a healthcare worker cohort in London, UK, was used, with weekly nasopharyngeal swab PCR tests and blood sampling performed. Healthcare workers were recruited between 23 and 31 March 2020, during the week of the UK lockdown, and were followed weekly for up to roughly 15 weeks. This clonotype was found many times. Its antigen is still unknown. One base away there is no much larger clone; base qualities are not given. Libraries were constructed by 5' RACE. For sequencing, a NextSeq 500 was employed. In the TCR library protocol, unique molecular identifiers were attached to individual cDNA molecules to correct for PCR bias and sequencing error. Both TCR alpha and beta chains were sequenced, and tight co-correlation was observed between alpha and beta sequence abundances in each sample. The authors' pipeline ran thus. Decombinator V4 was used to annotate TCR sequences for V gene, J gene and CDR3. TCRs were defined as expanded if a significant change between any two time points was detected under a Poisson model with p below 0.0001. TCR abundances were normalised to the total number of TCRs sequenced per sample and expressed as counts per million. TRAV1-2 paired with TRAJ12, TRAJ20 or TRAJ33 defined MAIT TCRs, while TRAV10 paired with TRAJ18 defined iNKT TCRs. A search of VDJdb, accessed on 1 November 2021, was run for TCRs annotated to CMV, EBV and SARS-CoV-2, with TCRs annotated for multiple antigens excluded. The public reads were quality trimmed at Q25 with fastp and then assembled into clones with MiXCR by TCRdb, keeping productive beta chains. Rows matching on CDR3 protein sequence are summarized as one entry with the most common DNA and genes. TCRdb's processing, not the authors' own work, is the source of the V and J calls. This sample is represented by about 100,000 distinct CDR3 sequences; over 10% of them were singletons. The ten most abundant clones make up around 2.5% of the sample.

The CDR3 has 14 amino acids, counting the end cysteine and phenylalanine. The sequence is cut down to CDR3 DNA, 42 bases in frame from base 1. The germline V gene sets CDR1 to SGHRS and CDR2 to YFSETQ. Germline trimming: 4 bases from V, 5 bases from J; junction bases outside gene matches: 6. This clonotype was obtained from an adult who was a healthcare worker with PCR-confirmed SARS-CoV-2 infection or an uninfected control (not recorded which). The chain joins TRBV5-1 to TRBJ1-1; 9 middle bases align to TRBD1. The sample consisted of whole blood. The DNA is as follows: TGCGCCAGCAGCACACAGGGGGCTCGGACTGAAGCTTTCTTT. It specifies CASSTQGARTEAFF.